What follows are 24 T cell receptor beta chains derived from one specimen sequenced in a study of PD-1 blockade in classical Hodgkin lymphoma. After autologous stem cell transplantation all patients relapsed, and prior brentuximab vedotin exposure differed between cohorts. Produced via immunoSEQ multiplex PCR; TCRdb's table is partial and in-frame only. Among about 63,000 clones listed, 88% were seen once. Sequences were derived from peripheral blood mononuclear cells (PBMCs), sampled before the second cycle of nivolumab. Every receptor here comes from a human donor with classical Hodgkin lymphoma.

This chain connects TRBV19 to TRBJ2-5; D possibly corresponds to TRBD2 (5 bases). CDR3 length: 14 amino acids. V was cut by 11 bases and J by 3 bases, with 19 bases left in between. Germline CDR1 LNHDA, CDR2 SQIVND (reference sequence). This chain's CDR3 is CAYSPRRGEETQYF. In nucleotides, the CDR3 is TGTGCCTATTCGCCACGTCGGGGAGAAGAGACCCAGTACTTC.

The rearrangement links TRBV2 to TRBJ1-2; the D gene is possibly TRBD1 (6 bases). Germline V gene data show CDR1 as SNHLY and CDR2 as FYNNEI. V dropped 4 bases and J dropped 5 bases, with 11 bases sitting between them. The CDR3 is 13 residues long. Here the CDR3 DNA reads TGTGCCAGCAGTGTCGGGGGCAGGTATGGCTACACCTTC. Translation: CASSVGGRYGYTF.

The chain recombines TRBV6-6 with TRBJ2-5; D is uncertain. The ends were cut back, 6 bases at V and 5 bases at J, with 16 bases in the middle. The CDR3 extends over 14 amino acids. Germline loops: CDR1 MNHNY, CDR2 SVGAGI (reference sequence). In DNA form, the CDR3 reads TGTGCCAGCAGCGTCAGTGGGGTAGAGGAGACCCAGTACTTC. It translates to CASSVSGVEETQYF.

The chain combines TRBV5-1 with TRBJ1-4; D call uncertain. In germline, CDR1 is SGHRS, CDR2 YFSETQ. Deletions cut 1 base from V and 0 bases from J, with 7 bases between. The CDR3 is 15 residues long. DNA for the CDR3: TGCGCCAGCAGCTTGTTTGGGACAACTAATGAAAAACTGTTTTTT. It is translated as CASSLFGTTNEKLFF.

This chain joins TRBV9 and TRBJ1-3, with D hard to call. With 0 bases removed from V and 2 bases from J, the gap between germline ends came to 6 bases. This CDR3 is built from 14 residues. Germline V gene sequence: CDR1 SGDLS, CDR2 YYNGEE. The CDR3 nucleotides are TGTGCCAGCAGCGTAGAGGGTGCTGGAAACACCATATATTTT. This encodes CASSVEGAGNTIYF.

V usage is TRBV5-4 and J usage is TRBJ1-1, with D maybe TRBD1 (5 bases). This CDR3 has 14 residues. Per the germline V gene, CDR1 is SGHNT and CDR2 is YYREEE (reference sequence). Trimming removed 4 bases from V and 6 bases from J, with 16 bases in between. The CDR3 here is CASSHGGEVAEAFF. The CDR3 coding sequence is TGTGCCAGCAGCCATGGGGGGGAGGTGGCTGAAGCTTTCTTT. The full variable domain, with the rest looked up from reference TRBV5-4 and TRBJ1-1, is ETGVTQSPTHLIKTRGQQVTLRCSSQSGHNTVSWYQQALGQGPQFIFQYYREEENGRGNFPPRFSGLQFPNYSSELNVNALELDDSALYLCASSHGGEVAEAFFGQGTRLTVV.

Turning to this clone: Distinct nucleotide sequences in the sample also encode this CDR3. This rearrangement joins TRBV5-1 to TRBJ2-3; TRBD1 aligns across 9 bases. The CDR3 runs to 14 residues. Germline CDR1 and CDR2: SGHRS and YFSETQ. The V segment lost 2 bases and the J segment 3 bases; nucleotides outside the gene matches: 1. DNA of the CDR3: TGCGCCAGCAGCTTCGGACAGGGGACAGATACGCAGTATTTT. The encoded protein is CASSFGQGTDTQYF.

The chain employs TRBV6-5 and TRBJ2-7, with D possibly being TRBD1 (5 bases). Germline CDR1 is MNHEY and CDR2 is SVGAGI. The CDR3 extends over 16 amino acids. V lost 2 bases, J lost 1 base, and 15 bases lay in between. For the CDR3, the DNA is TGTGCCAGCAGTTACAGTAACGCCAGGGTTTCCTACGAGCAGTACTTC. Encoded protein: CASSYSNARVSYEQYF.

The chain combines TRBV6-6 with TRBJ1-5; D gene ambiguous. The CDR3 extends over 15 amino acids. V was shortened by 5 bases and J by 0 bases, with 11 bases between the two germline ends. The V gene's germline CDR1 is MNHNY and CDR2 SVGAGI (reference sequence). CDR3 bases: TGTGCCAGCAGTCCCCACTCGTATAGCAATCAGCCCCAGCATTTT. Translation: CASSPHSYSNQPQHF.

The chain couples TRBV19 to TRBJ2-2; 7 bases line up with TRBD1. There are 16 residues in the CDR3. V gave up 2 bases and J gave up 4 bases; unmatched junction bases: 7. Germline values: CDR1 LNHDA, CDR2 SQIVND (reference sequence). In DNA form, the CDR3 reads TGTGCCAGTAGTATAAGAGGGGGCTATATCACCGGGGAGCTGTTTTTT. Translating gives CASSIRGGYITGELFF. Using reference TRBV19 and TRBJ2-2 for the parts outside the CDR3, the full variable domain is DGGITQSPKYLFRKEGQNVTLSCEQNLNHDAMYWYRQDPGQGLRLIYYSQIVNDFQKGDIAEGYSVSREKKESFPLTVTSAQKNPTAFYLCASSIRGGYITGELFFGEGSRLTVL.

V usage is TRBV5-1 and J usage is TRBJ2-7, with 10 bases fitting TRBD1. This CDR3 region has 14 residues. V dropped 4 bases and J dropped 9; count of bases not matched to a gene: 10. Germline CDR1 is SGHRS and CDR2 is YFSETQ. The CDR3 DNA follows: TGCGCCAGCAGCGCCCCGGGACAGGGGATGGTGCAGTACTTC. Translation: CASSAPGQGMVQYF.

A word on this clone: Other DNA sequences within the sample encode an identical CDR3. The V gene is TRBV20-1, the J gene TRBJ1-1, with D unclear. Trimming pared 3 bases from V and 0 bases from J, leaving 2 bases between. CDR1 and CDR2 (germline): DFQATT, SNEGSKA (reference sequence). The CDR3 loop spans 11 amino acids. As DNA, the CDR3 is TGCAGTGCTAGGGTGAACACTGAAGCTTTCTTT. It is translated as CSARVNTEAFF.

As DNA, the CDR3 is TGTGCCAGCAGTACAACCGGGACAGGGGGCGTCCGATCCACCTTC. Protein product: CASSTTGTGGVRSTF. The chain employs TRBV6-5 and TRBJ1-2, with TRBD1 matching 12 bases. This CDR3 contains 15 residues. V shed 5 bases and J 13 bases; nucleotides not matched to a gene: 14. CDR1 MNHEY and CDR2 SVGAGI come from the germline V gene.

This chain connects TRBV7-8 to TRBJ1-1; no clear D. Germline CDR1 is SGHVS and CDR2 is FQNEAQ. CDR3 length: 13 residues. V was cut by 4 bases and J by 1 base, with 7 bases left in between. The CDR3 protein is CASSYQANTEAFF. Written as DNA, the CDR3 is TGTGCCAGCAGCTATCAGGCGAACACTGAAGCTTTCTTT.

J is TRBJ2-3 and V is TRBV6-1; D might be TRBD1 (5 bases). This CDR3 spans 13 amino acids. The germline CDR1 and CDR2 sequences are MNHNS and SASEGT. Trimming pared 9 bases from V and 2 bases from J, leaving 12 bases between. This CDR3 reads CASDDSPTDTQYF. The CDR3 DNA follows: TGTGCCAGTGATGACAGCCCCACAGATACGCAGTATTTT.

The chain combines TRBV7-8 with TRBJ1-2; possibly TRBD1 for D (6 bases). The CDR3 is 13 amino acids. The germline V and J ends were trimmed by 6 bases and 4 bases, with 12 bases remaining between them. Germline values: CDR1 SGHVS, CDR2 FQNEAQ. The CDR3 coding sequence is TGTGCCAGCAGGGACAGAACCACCTATGGCTACACCTTC. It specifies CASRDRTTYGYTF.

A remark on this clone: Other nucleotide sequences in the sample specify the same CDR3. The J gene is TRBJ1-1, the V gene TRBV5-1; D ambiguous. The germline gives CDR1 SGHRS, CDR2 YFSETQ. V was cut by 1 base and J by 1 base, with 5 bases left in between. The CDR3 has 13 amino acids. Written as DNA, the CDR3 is TGCGCCAGCAGCTTGCTTGGGAACACTGAAGCTTTCTTT. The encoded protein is CASSLLGNTEAFF.

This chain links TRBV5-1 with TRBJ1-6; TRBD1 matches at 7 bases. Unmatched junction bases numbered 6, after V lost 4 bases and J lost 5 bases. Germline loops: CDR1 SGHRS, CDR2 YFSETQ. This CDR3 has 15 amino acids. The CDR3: CASSPDGTDNSPLHF. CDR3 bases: TGCGCCAGCAGCCCAGACGGGACAGATAATTCACCCCTCCACTTT.

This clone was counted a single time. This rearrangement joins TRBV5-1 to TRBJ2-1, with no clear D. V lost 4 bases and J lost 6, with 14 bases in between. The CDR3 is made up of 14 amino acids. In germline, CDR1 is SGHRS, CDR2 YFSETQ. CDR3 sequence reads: CASSLLGPGNEQFF. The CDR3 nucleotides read TGCGCCAGCAGCCTACTTGGACCGGGCAATGAGCAGTTCTTC.

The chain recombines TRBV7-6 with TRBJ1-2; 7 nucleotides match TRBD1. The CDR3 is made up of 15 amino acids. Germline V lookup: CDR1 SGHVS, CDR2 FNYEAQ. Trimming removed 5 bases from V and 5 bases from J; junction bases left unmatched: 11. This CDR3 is CASSDRQGEGYGYTF. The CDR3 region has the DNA TGTGCCAGCAGCGACCGACAGGGAGAGGGATATGGCTACACCTTC.

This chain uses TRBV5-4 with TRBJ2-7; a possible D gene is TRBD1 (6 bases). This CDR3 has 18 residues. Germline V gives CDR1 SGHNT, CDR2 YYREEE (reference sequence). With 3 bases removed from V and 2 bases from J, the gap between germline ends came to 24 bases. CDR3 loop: CASSSKKQTGTSTYEQYF. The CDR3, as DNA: TGTGCCAGCAGCTCCAAAAAGCAAACCGGGACAAGCACCTACGAGCAGTACTTC.

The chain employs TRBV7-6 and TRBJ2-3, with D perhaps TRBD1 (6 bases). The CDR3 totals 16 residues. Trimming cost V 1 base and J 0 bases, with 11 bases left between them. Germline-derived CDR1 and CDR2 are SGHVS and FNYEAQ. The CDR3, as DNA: TGTGCCAGCAGCTTAGTGGGCAGGGGAAGCACAGATACGCAGTATTTT. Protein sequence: CASSLVGRGSTDTQYF.

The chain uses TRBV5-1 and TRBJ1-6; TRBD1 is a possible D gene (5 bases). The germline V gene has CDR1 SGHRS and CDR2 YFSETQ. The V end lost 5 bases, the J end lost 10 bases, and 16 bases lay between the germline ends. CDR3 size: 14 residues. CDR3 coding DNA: TGCGCCAGCAGTCCCGGGGGGGAAGGGTCACCCCTCCACTTT. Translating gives CASSPGGEGSPLHF.

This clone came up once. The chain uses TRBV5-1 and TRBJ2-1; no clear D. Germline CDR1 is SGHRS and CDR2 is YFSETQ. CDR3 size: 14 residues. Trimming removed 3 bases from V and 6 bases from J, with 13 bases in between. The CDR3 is CASSSRITPNEQFF. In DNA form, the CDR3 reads TGCGCCAGCAGCTCCCGAATAACTCCCAATGAGCAGTTCTTC.